Listed here is a single T cell receptor beta chain. This sample was taken from a study of blood T cell repertoires in COVID-19. About the research overall: The United States, Italy and Spain provided the acute and convalescent COVID-19 samples. The analysed material was cDNA or gDNA that came from T cells, B-cell-depleted T cells, or PBMCs.

Authors' data handling: Amplified reference gene primers provided the basis for estimating nucleated cell counts. Using immunoSEQ multiplex PCR, the repertoire was profiled, and TCRdb retains in-frame clones only, with some absent. The V and J calls and clone size are taken from that table; D and trimming were inferred from the DNA. This sample yields 200,000 to 250,000 clones, of which more than 70% are seen a single time; around 2.8% belongs to the top ten. This CDR3 spans 14 amino acids. CDR1 and CDR2 from the germline V gene are MDHEN and SYDVKM. Trimming removed 1 base from V and 6 bases from J; junction bases left unmatched: 2.

Sequenced: peripheral blood. The chain carries TRBV28 and TRBJ2-4, with 8 bases identical to TRBD2. This clonotype was obtained from an older woman with acute or convalescent COVID-19. The CDR3 nucleotides are TGTGCCAGCAGTTTATCAGCGGGGGCAAACATTCAGTACTTC. It yields the protein CASSLSAGANIQYF.